The present entry profiles one T cell receptor beta chain with its context. In the authors' workflow: Estimates of nucleated cell counts were drawn from the amplification of reference gene primers. TCRdb's copy holds only in-frame clones and misses some; the assay was immunoSEQ multiplex PCR. V, J and clone size are those of that table, while D and trimming were read from the DNA. The sample contains fewer than 200,000 clones, 83% of which appear only once. These data belong to a study of blood T cell repertoires in COVID-19. Overall study: The United States, Italy and Spain supplied acute and convalescent COVID-19 samples. PBMCs, B-cell-depleted T cells, or T cells provided the cDNA or gDNA that made up the material.

V lost 5 bases and J 2 bases, leaving 9 bases between the germline ends. In germline, CDR1 is SGHTA, CDR2 FQGNSA. The CDR3 covers 13 residues. The origin of this receptor is a woman of 80 years or more with acute or convalescent COVID-19. The chain joins TRBV7-2 to TRBJ2-5; no clear D gene. Sequenced material: peripheral blood. The CDR3 region is CASSPGRQETQYF. Here the CDR3 DNA reads TGTGCCAGCAGCCCAGGAAGGCAAGAGACCCAGTACTTC.